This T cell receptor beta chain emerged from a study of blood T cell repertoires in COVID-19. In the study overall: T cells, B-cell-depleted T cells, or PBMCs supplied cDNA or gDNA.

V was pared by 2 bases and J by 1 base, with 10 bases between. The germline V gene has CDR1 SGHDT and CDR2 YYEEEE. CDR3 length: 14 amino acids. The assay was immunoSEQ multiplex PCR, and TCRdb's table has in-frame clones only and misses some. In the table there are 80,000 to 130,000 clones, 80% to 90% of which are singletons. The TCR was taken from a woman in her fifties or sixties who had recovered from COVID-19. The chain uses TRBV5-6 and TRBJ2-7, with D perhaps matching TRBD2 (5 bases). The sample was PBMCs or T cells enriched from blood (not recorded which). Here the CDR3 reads CASSLFEGSYEQYF. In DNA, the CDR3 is TGTGCCAGCAGCTTATTCGAGGGATCCTACGAGCAGTACTTC. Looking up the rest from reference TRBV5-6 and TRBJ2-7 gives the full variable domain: DAGVTQSPTHLIKTRGQQVTLRCSPKSGHDTVSWYQQALGQGPQFIFQYYEEEERQRGNFPDRFSGHQFPNYSSELNVNALLLGDSALYLCASSLFEGSYEQYFGPGTRLTVT.